The rows below give T cell receptor beta chains drawn from one sample of a study of blood T cell repertoires in COVID-19. Method: immunoSEQ multiplex PCR; TCRdb's copy keeps in-frame clones and lacks some. This table has some 51,000 clones, over 75% appearing once. Specimen: peripheral blood. The receptors stem from a man aged 35 to 55 with acute or convalescent COVID-19. The CDR3 runs from the conserved cysteine through the conserved F or W. A D gene is named only where the DNA matches it firmly. Not all rows give a size; the values are once, few, many and, for expanded clones, a class.

d_call	clone_size	v_call	j_call	cdr3_nt	cdr3_aa
.	.	TRBV5-1	TRBJ2-1	TGCGCCAGCAGCTTGAAGGCGGGAAGCTCCTACAATGAGCAGTTCTTC	CASSLKAGSSYNEQFF
TRBD1	.	TRBV29-1	TRBJ2-3	TGCAGCGTTGGAGGCCAGGGGGTTTACGATACGCAGTATTTT	CSVGGQGVYDTQYF
.	few	TRBV5-1	TRBJ2-2	TGCGCCAGCCGCTTGGGGGCGCAGAACACCGGGGAGCTGTTTTTT	CASRLGAQNTGELFF
TRBD1	.	TRBV25-1	TRBJ2-4	TGTGCCAGCAGCGAAGACAGGGGCCTAGCCAAAAACATTCAGTACTTC	CASSEDRGLAKNIQYF
TRBD2	.	TRBV5-5	TRBJ2-7	TGTGCCAGCAGCCCGAGCGGGGGCCCCTCCTACGAGCAGTACTTC	CASSPSGGPSYEQYF
.	.	TRBV15	TRBJ2-3	TGTGCCACCAGCAGAGATCTTGGACAGCCTAGCACAGATACGCAGTATTTT	CATSRDLGQPSTDTQYF
.	.	TRBV12-3/TRBV12-4	TRBJ1-1	TGTGCCAGCAGTTTTAGAGGGACTGAAGCTTTCTTT	CASSFRGTEAFF
TRBD1	once	TRBV4-1	TRBJ1-1	TGCGCCAGCAGCCAAGGGACAGGTTTCCTGAACACTGAAGCTTTCTTT	CASSQGTGFLNTEAFF
TRBD1	once	TRBV19	TRBJ1-5	TGTGCCAGTAAAGACAGGGGGACTCAGCCCCAGCATTTT	CASKDRGTQPQHF
TRBD1	few	TRBV7-8	TRBJ1-4	TGTGCCAGCAGCCCTCAACAGGGGGATGAAAAACTGTTTTTT	CASSPQQGDEKLFF
TRBD1	.	TRBV27	TRBJ1-2	TGTGCCAGCAGTCCTCGACAGGGTAGGTCCTATGGCTACACCTTC	CASSPRQGRSYGYTF
.	.	TRBV2	TRBJ2-3	TGTGCCAGCAGTGGCGGACTAGATACGCAGTATTTT	CASSGGLDTQYF
.	.	TRBV10-3	TRBJ2-1	TGTGCCATCAGTGGTCAGGGCGGGGATGAGCAGTTCTTC	CAISGQGGDEQFF
TRBD2	once	TRBV27	TRBJ2-3	TGTGCCAGCACTTTAATGGGGACTAGCGGGACTACGCAGTATTTT	CASTLMGTSGTTQYF
.	.	TRBV6-5	TRBJ2-1	TGTGCCAGCAGAGACACCTACAATGAGCAGTTCTTC	CASRDTYNEQFF
.	few	TRBV5-1	TRBJ2-1	TGCGCCAGCAGCTTGGTGGCCACAGGGTCCTACAATGAGCAGTTCTTC	CASSLVATGSYNEQFF
.	.	TRBV6-2/TRBV6-3	TRBJ2-7	TGTGCCAGCAGTAACTACCAGGGTTCTGAGCAGTACTTC	CASSNYQGSEQYF
.	.	TRBV7-9	TRBJ2-3	TGTGCCAGCAGCTCGGGGACTCATCTACGCACAGATACGCAGTATTTT	CASSSGTHLRTDTQYF
.	.	TRBV10-2	TRBJ1-4	TGCGCCAGCAGTGAATGGGATAGGGAGGAAAAACTGTTTTTT	CASSEWDREEKLFF
TRBD1	.	TRBV5-6	TRBJ1-2	TGTGCCAGCAGCTTAACAGGGGGCAGCTATGGCTACACCTTC	CASSLTGGSYGYTF
.	.	TRBV19	TRBJ1-4	TGTGCCAGTAGTATTGGAGTGGAAGAAAGGAGGGTCGCAACTAATGAAAAACTGTTTTTT	CASSIGVEERRVATNEKLFF
.	few	TRBV12-5	TRBJ1-6	TGTGCTAGTGGCCCCGGGGTGGCCAGTCCTTCACCCCTCCACTTT	CASGPGVASPSPLHF
TRBD2	.	TRBV10-3	TRBJ2-7	TGTGCCATCAGTGAGTCGTCGCGGGGGGCCTACGAGCAGTACTTC	CAISESSRGAYEQYF
.	.	TRBV5-1	TRBJ2-7	TGCGCCAGCAGCTCCGGGAGCTCCTACGAGCAGTACTTC	CASSSGSSYEQYF
.	.	TRBV6-5	TRBJ2-7	TGTGCCAGCGGGAAGCGGGTTGGCGAGCAGTACTTC	CASGKRVGEQYF
.	.	TRBV6-9	TRBJ1-2	TGTGCCAGCAGGACAGCATCATATGGCTACACCTTC	CASRTASYGYTF
TRBD2	.	TRBV27	TRBJ2-1	TGTGCCAGCGGAACGACTAGCGGGAGTACTGAGCAGTTCTTC	CASGTTSGSTEQFF
TRBD2	.	TRBV12-5	TRBJ2-5	TGTGCTAGTGGTTCTAGCGGACCCGGGACCCAGTACTTC	CASGSSGPGTQYF
TRBD2	.	TRBV7-3	TRBJ2-3	TGTGCCAGCAGCTACGTGCGGGAGGGCCGGGATACGCAGTATTTT	CASSYVREGRDTQYF
.	.	TRBV11-3	TRBJ1-2	TGTGCCAGCAGCTTAATAGGGGCTGGGGGCTACACCTTC	CASSLIGAGGYTF
.	.	TRBV5-1	TRBJ1-1	TGCGCCAGCAGCTTACAGTTGAACACTGAAGCTTTCTTT	CASSLQLNTEAFF
TRBD1	.	TRBV5-6	TRBJ1-1	TGTGCCAGCAGCTTGACAGGGGAACTGAACACTGAAGCTTTCTTT	CASSLTGELNTEAFF
.	.	TRBV5-5	TRBJ1-4	TGTGCCAGCAGCTTGGGACAGCATGCAACTAATGAAAAACTGTTTTTT	CASSLGQHATNEKLFF
.	.	TRBV7-3	TRBJ2-3	TGTGCCAGCCCCGATGTACGGGGTACGCAGTATTTT	CASPDVRGTQYF
.	.	TRBV7-8	TRBJ2-1	TGTGCCAGCAGCTTAGTGACGGAGGATGAGCAGTTCTTC	CASSLVTEDEQFF
.	.	TRBV7-9	TRBJ1-6	TGTGCCAGCAGCTCCCTCTATAATTCACCCCTCCACTTT	CASSSLYNSPLHF
TRBD1	.	TRBV5-4	TRBJ2-2	TGTGCCAGCAGCCCCGGGACAGACAGAAACACCGGGGAGCTGTTTTTT	CASSPGTDRNTGELFF
.	.	TRBV7-9	TRBJ1-1	TGTGCCAGCAGCTACGAGGTAAATGAAGCTTTCTTT	CASSYEVNEAFF
TRBD1	.	TRBV9	TRBJ2-7	TGTGCCAGCAGCAAAGGGGGGACAGGGGGCCCCTACGAGCAGTACTTC	CASSKGGTGGPYEQYF
TRBD2	.	TRBV5-8	TRBJ2-1	TGTGCCAGCACCCGGTGGGGGGGAGGCAATGAGCAGTTCTTC	CASTRWGGGNEQFF
TRBD2	.	TRBV6-6	TRBJ2-5	TGTGCCAGCAGAAGACTAGCGTCCCAAGAGACCCAGTACTTC	CASRRLASQETQYF
TRBD2	.	TRBV3-1/TRBV3-2	TRBJ2-2	TGTGCCAGCAGCCAATGGGGACTAGCGGGAGAGTTAAGGGCCGGGGAGCTGTTTTTT	CASSQWGLAGELRAGELFF
.	.	TRBV5-1	TRBJ2-7	TGCGCCAGCAGCTTTCCGGGGAGCTCCTACGAGCAGTACTTC	CASSFPGSSYEQYF
TRBD1	large	TRBV7-9	TRBJ2-7	TGTGCCAGCAGCTACGGGACAGACGGCGAGCAGTACTTC	CASSYGTDGEQYF
.	.	TRBV7-9	TRBJ2-7	TGTGCCAGCCGCCCCGCCGGGCAGGGAGGTTTCTACGAGCAGTACTTC	CASRPAGQGGFYEQYF